A few counts support the clone carrying this T cell receptor (beta chain). Its specificity is not known. Since a much larger clone is just one base distant, this may be a read error. V lost 1 base to trimming and J lost 4 bases; unmatched junction nucleotides: 3. This CDR3 contains 13 residues. Germline V gene sequence: CDR1 DFQATT, CDR2 SNEGSKA (reference sequence). This sample is drawn from a study of T cells in Graves' hyperthyroidism and ophthalmopathy. Overall study findings and caveats: A model of 13 V-J features distinguished ophthalmopathy from stable hyperthyroidism.

Among ophthalmopathy patients, the Clinical Activity Score reached at least 3, the NOSPECS grade reached at least 4, and duration remained under 3 months. For the diagnoses, clinical symptoms, serum thyroxine and TRAb, thyroid ultrasound and orbital computed tomography were used. Researchers took RNA transcripts and amplified the TCR beta CDR3 regions from them. RT-PCR in the first round (using the HTBI primer set) targeted the TCR CDR3. TCRdb re-called the multiplex PCR reads through MiXCR, storing one row per CDR3 protein. The sample lists about 640,000 distinct CDR3 sequences, roughly 15% seen once, with under 15% in the top ten.

The sample consisted of blood. This TCR was recovered from a woman aged 50 to 60 with Graves' ophthalmopathy. The chain links TRBV20-1 to TRBJ1-1; 7 bases are a match to TRBD1. The CDR3 region is CSARAHRGTEAFF. The CDR3 DNA is TGCAGTGCTAGAGCCCACAGGGGCACTGAAGCTTTCTTT.